This T cell receptor beta chain was recovered during a study of blood T cells in healthy people across ages (dated by TCRdb to the mid-2010s). Background for the entire study: In model experiments, roughly one uniquely barcoded TCR beta cDNA molecule per two T cells was captured by template switching. Using deep sequencing normalized with unique cDNA molecular identifiers, the study measured how TCR beta repertoire diversity changes with age. Four age groups were formed from the donors: young (average approximately 16 years), middle-aged (around 39), aged (about 62) and long-lived (about 80). Donors of different ages were randomly distributed across sequencing lanes to avoid experimental bias. Two additional independent replicas of 1 million unique cDNA reads from the same blood draw were analyzed for two donors (one aged 18 to 30 and one aged 80 or older). Study-wide conclusions, independent of this receptor: Estimates of total diversity from one million sequenced T cells were regarded as lower bounds and underestimates. There was a strong correlation between observed TCR beta diversity and the percentage of naive T cells measured by flow cytometry. Observed TCR beta diversity per million T cells fell roughly linearly with age, and a significant reduction was already apparent by age about 38. Because the CMV infection status of the donors was unknown, age-related changes in expanded clonotypes may potentially have been confounded. Since profiling was done on bulk unsorted PBMCs, naive and antigen-experienced compartments could not be conclusively compared. Compared with the aged group, the long-lived group had more naive CD4+ T cells, fewer expanded clones and increased TCR diversity, a pattern suggesting age selection.

Concerning this clonotype: Its antigen is still unknown. Base qualities are missing; no much larger clone stands one base away.

Library preparation employed 5' RACE. Sequencing instrument: Illumina HiSeq 2500. A second roughly 6 to 12 cycle PCR used a sample-barcoded 5' primer and a J-beta primer mix. A template-switch 5' adaptor carrying 12 random nucleotides introduced a unique molecular identifier onto each TCR beta cDNA molecule. Each sample yielded at least 3 million CDR3-containing paired-end reads. First-strand cDNA synthesis was performed from all RNA using the Mint cDNA synthesis kit, with priming by a TRBC-specific oligonucleotide. After uracil-DNA glycosylase treatment, a first 18-cycle PCR used universal primers M1SS and BC2_uni_R on all cDNA. Processing in the source paper ran as follows. Normalization of each sample was performed by random selection of 1 million high-quality reads, each carrying a distinct molecular identifier. Instead of being binned into consensus sequences, reads that shared molecular identifiers were thrown out. MiTCR, set to a Q25 quality threshold and the strictest error-elimination algorithm, was used for CDR3 identification, clonotype clustering and error correction. A nonparametric unseen species model with Euler transformation was used to estimate lower-bound total TCR beta diversity. Starting from the raw public reads, TCRdb applied fastp trimming at Q25, assembled clones with MiXCR and retained in-frame beta chains. Each CDR3 protein gets just one entry, which takes the most common genes and DNA from the rows behind it. TCRdb's processing, not the authors' own work, is the source of the V and J calls. Within this sample are 550,000 to 750,000 distinct CDR3 sequences, with over 20% of them counted one time only. The ten largest clonotypes hold approximately 3.6% of the sample.

Counted from cysteine to phenylalanine, this CDR3 has 12 amino acids. Only the CDR3 DNA stays, 36 bases, in frame from base 1. Donors were 39 systemically healthy Caucasian individuals from Russia aged roughly 6 to 90 years. Each donor gave ten milliliters of peripheral blood, collected into EDTA-treated Vacutainer tubes. Ficoll-Paque density-gradient centrifugation was used to isolate PBMCs, with at least 7 million per sample. Trizol reagent was used to extract total RNA from the PBMCs, yielding at least 6 micrograms per sample. For every donor, an aliquot of PBMCs went through flow cytometry to measure the percentages of naive CD45RAhigh/CD27high T cells.

The receptor comes from a man in his sixties or seventies in good health. The source material was blood. This sequence uses TRBV12-3 or TRBV12-4 and TRBJ2-5; the D gene lacks a confident call. Judging by the DNA end, TRBJ2-7 fits better; the J call may be wrong. The nucleotides are TGTGCCAGCAGTTCCCCGCCGTCCGAGCAGTACTTC. Its protein product is CASSSPPSEQYF.